These T cell receptor beta chains were read from a single sample in a study of cytomegalovirus exposure and HLA in healthy donors. Measured with immunoSEQ multiplex PCR; TCRdb has only the in-frame clones, and not every one. The sample holds 90,000 to 110,000 clones; over 70% are singletons and the top ten take 1% to 1.5%. The sequenced material came from PBMCs. All receptors derive from a man between 35 and 55 years old in good health and CMV-seronegative. CDR3s include the opening cysteine and the closing phenylalanine or tryptophan. Each record gives: D gene, J gene, V gene, clone size, CDR3 DNA, CDR3 protein. D genes are given only for firm matches. A clone size is listed for some rows: how often the clone was seen (once, few, many), or a class if it is expanded.

d_gene: TRBD1
j_gene: TRBJ2-7
v_gene: TRBV30
abundance: .
CDR3nt: TGTGCCTCCTCTCGGGACAGTTCCTACGAGCAGTACTTC
CDR3aa: CASSRDSSYEQYF

d_gene: TRBD1
j_gene: TRBJ1-6
v_gene: TRBV7-9
abundance: .
CDR3nt: TGTGCCAGCAGCCAAGACCCCGGGACAGGGAACTCACCCCTCCACTTT
CDR3aa: CASSQDPGTGNSPLHF

d_gene: TRBD1
j_gene: TRBJ1-5
v_gene: TRBV4-1
abundance: few
CDR3nt: TGCGCCAGCAGCCAAGTCCTGGGACAGGGGCCTGATCAGCCCCAGCATTTT
CDR3aa: CASSQVLGQGPDQPQHF

d_gene: .
j_gene: TRBJ2-3
v_gene: TRBV21-1
abundance: few
CDR3nt: TGTGCCAGCACGAGAGACTTAGCGGGAGATGGGACAGATACGCAGTATTTT
CDR3aa: CASTRDLAGDGTDTQYF

d_gene: TRBD1
j_gene: TRBJ1-1
v_gene: TRBV7-2
abundance: .
CDR3nt: TGTGCCAGCAGCTTCGCGACAGGGGGCTATACTGAAGCTTTCTTT
CDR3aa: CASSFATGGYTEAFF

d_gene: TRBD1
j_gene: TRBJ2-3
v_gene: TRBV5-8
abundance: .
CDR3nt: TGTGCCAGCAGCCACGACAGGGTGGTAGATACGCAGTATTTT
CDR3aa: CASSHDRVVDTQYF

d_gene: TRBD1
j_gene: TRBJ2-1
v_gene: TRBV28
abundance: few
CDR3nt: TGTGCCAGCATCAACTCACAGGGGACCCTCCACAATGAGCAGTTCTTC
CDR3aa: CASINSQGTLHNEQFF

d_gene: .
j_gene: TRBJ2-3
v_gene: TRBV4-1
abundance: few
CDR3nt: TGCGCCAGCAGCCAAGATAGCGGAGGCACAGATACGCAGTATTTT
CDR3aa: CASSQDSGGTDTQYF

d_gene: .
j_gene: TRBJ2-7
v_gene: TRBV6-5
abundance: .
CDR3nt: TGTGCCAGCAGTTACTTCGGTCCCTCCGAGCAGTACTTC
CDR3aa: CASSYFGPSEQYF

d_gene: .
j_gene: TRBJ2-7
v_gene: TRBV5-1
abundance: once
CDR3nt: TGCGCCAGCAGCAAGGACGGGAGCTCCTACGAGCAGTACTTC
CDR3aa: CASSKDGSSYEQYF

d_gene: TRBD2
j_gene: TRBJ2-7
v_gene: TRBV7-9
abundance: once
CDR3nt: TGTGCCAGCAGCCTCCCCGGGAGGGAACGGTACGAGCAGTACTTC
CDR3aa: CASSLPGRERYEQYF

d_gene: .
j_gene: TRBJ2-1
v_gene: TRBV19
abundance: .
CDR3nt: TGTGCCAGTAGTGGTAGAGACCTTTGGGGGGACAATGAGCAGTTCTTC
CDR3aa: CASSGRDLWGDNEQFF

d_gene: .
j_gene: TRBJ2-7
v_gene: TRBV11-3
abundance: .
CDR3nt: TGTGCCAGCAGCCGTAGCTCCTACGAGCAGTACTTC
CDR3aa: CASSRSSYEQYF

d_gene: .
j_gene: TRBJ1-2
v_gene: TRBV9
abundance: once
CDR3nt: TGTGCCAGCAGCGTAGGCGGGGGGGCTTTATATGGCTACACCTTC
CDR3aa: CASSVGGGALYGYTF

d_gene: TRBD2
j_gene: TRBJ2-1
v_gene: TRBV29-1
abundance: .
CDR3nt: TGCAGCGTCGGGACTAGCGGGAGCCACTACAATGAGCAGTTCTTC
CDR3aa: CSVGTSGSHYNEQFF

d_gene: .
j_gene: TRBJ2-3
v_gene: TRBV13
abundance: .
CDR3nt: TGTGCCAGCAGCTTAGGCGGAGAGGGCACAGATACGCAGTATTTT
CDR3aa: CASSLGGEGTDTQYF

d_gene: .
j_gene: TRBJ1-6
v_gene: TRBV7-9
abundance: .
CDR3nt: TGTGCCAGCAGCGAGGGTACTGTTTCACCCCTCCACTTT
CDR3aa: CASSEGTVSPLHF

d_gene: .
j_gene: TRBJ2-1
v_gene: TRBV11-3
abundance: .
CDR3nt: TGTGCCAGCAGCGGGAGGCGGGCAGCCGGCGGGCTAATTGACAATGAGCAGTTCTTC
CDR3aa: CASSGRRAAGGLIDNEQFF

d_gene: .
j_gene: TRBJ2-1
v_gene: TRBV11-3
abundance: .
CDR3nt: TGTGCCAGCAGCTTAGTGGTAGCGGAGTACAATGAGCAGTTCTTC
CDR3aa: CASSLVVAEYNEQFF

d_gene: TRBD1
j_gene: TRBJ2-7
v_gene: TRBV7-2
abundance: .
CDR3nt: TGTGCCAGCAGCCCCCAGACAGGGCGCTACGAGCAGTACTTC
CDR3aa: CASSPQTGRYEQYF

d_gene: TRBD2
j_gene: TRBJ2-3
v_gene: TRBV7-9
abundance: few
CDR3nt: TGTGCCAGCAGCTTAGACAATAGCGGGAGGGCCGGAGATACGCAGTATTTT
CDR3aa: CASSLDNSGRAGDTQYF

d_gene: .
j_gene: TRBJ2-7
v_gene: TRBV4-1
abundance: .
CDR3nt: TGCGCCAGCAGCCACGGGGGTCTCTACGAGCAGTACTTC
CDR3aa: CASSHGGLYEQYF

d_gene: TRBD1
j_gene: TRBJ2-5
v_gene: TRBV5-6
abundance: .
CDR3nt: TGTGCCAGCAGCCGGACAGGGTACCAAGAGACCCAGTACTTC
CDR3aa: CASSRTGYQETQYF

d_gene: TRBD1
j_gene: TRBJ2-7
v_gene: TRBV29-1
abundance: .
CDR3nt: TGCAGCGTTGTGATTCTGGGACAGGGCAACGAGCAGTACTTC
CDR3aa: CSVVILGQGNEQYF

d_gene: .
j_gene: TRBJ1-2
v_gene: TRBV9
abundance: .
CDR3nt: TGTGCCAGCAGCGTAGCTCTTGACGGGAACTATGGCTACACCTTC
CDR3aa: CASSVALDGNYGYTF

d_gene: .
j_gene: TRBJ2-7
v_gene: TRBV2
abundance: .
CDR3nt: TGTGCCAGCACAGACAGCTCCTACGAGCAGTACTTC
CDR3aa: CASTDSSYEQYF

d_gene: TRBD1
j_gene: TRBJ1-1
v_gene: TRBV18
abundance: .
CDR3nt: TGTGCCAGCTCCGGGACAGGCGGGACTGAAGCTTTCTTT
CDR3aa: CASSGTGGTEAFF

d_gene: .
j_gene: TRBJ2-7
v_gene: TRBV19
abundance: .
CDR3nt: TGTGCCAGTAGTATTTCAGGGTCTTCCTACGAGCAGTACTTC
CDR3aa: CASSISGSSYEQYF

d_gene: TRBD2
j_gene: TRBJ2-3
v_gene: TRBV28
abundance: .
CDR3nt: TGTGCCAGCAGTTTAGCGGGAGGGCGCCCCACAGATACGCAGTATTTT
CDR3aa: CASSLAGGRPTDTQYF

d_gene: .
j_gene: TRBJ2-1
v_gene: TRBV6-1
abundance: once
CDR3nt: TGTGCCAGCAGTATGGACACGTCCAATGAGCAGTTCTTC
CDR3aa: CASSMDTSNEQFF

d_gene: TRBD1
j_gene: TRBJ1-2
v_gene: TRBV7-8
abundance: .
CDR3nt: TGTGCCAGCAGCCCCCCGGACAGGGGCGGCTACACCTTC
CDR3aa: CASSPPDRGGYTF

d_gene: .
j_gene: TRBJ1-6
v_gene: TRBV6-5
abundance: .
CDR3nt: TGTGCCAGCACTATCTCGGACACATCACCCCTCCACTTT
CDR3aa: CASTISDTSPLHF

d_gene: .
j_gene: TRBJ2-7
v_gene: TRBV10-1
abundance: .
CDR3nt: TGCGCCACCTCGACAGGATACCCCTACGAGCAGTACTTC
CDR3aa: CATSTGYPYEQYF

d_gene: .
j_gene: TRBJ2-5
v_gene: TRBV4-3
abundance: .
CDR3nt: TGCGCCAGCAGCCAAGCTCGGATCGGTAGCGACCAAGAGACCCAGTACTTC
CDR3aa: CASSQARIGSDQETQYF

d_gene: TRBD2
j_gene: TRBJ2-1
v_gene: TRBV10-2
abundance: once
CDR3nt: TGCGCCAGCAGTGTTCAGCGGGACTACAATGAGCAGTTCTTC
CDR3aa: CASSVQRDYNEQFF

d_gene: TRBD1
j_gene: TRBJ1-2
v_gene: TRBV28
abundance: .
CDR3nt: TGTGCCAGCAGTAACCACGGGACAGCTAACTATGGCTACACCTTC
CDR3aa: CASSNHGTANYGYTF

d_gene: TRBD2
j_gene: TRBJ2-7
v_gene: TRBV7-2
abundance: once
CDR3nt: TGTGCCAGCAGCTCCTATATAGCGGGGGGGCCTTACGAGCAGTACTTC
CDR3aa: CASSSYIAGGPYEQYF

d_gene: TRBD2
j_gene: TRBJ2-3
v_gene: TRBV19
abundance: few
CDR3nt: TGTGCCAGTACCTCGGGACTAGCGAGGTCAGATACGCAGTATTTT
CDR3aa: CASTSGLARSDTQYF

d_gene: .
j_gene: TRBJ2-1
v_gene: TRBV19
abundance: once
CDR3nt: TGTGCCAGTAGTCTGGGACTCCTCGGGAATGAGCAGTTCTTC
CDR3aa: CASSLGLLGNEQFF

d_gene: TRBD1
j_gene: TRBJ1-6
v_gene: TRBV4-3
abundance: .
CDR3nt: TGCGCCAGCAGCCAAGGGGACAGGGGCTTTTTTTCACCCCTCCACTTT
CDR3aa: CASSQGDRGFFSPLHF

d_gene: TRBD1
j_gene: TRBJ2-7
v_gene: TRBV6-5
abundance: .
CDR3nt: TGTGCCAGCAGGATGGACAGGGACGGCTCCTACGAGCAGTACTTC
CDR3aa: CASRMDRDGSYEQYF